One sample yielded the 21 T cell receptor beta chains listed below, sequenced in a study of OX40 agonist ivuxolimab in advanced cancers. Measured with immunoSEQ multiplex PCR; TCRdb has only the in-frame clones, and not every one. Of around 26,000 clones listed, more than 60% are singletons. The material was CD4+ or CD8+ T cells sorted from blood, obtained in a trial of the OX40 agonist ivuxolimab. These receptors were obtained from an adult with an advanced solid tumor such as melanoma, head and neck, liver or kidney cancer.

This rearrangement joins TRBV30 to TRBJ2-1, with no clear D. The CDR3 loop spans 12 amino acids. The germline V and J ends were trimmed by 0 bases and 5 bases, with 5 bases remaining between them. Germline V gene lookup returns CDR1 GTSNPN and CDR2 SVGIG (reference sequence). CDR3 coding DNA: TGTGCCTGGAGTGTAGCAGACAATGAGCAGTTCTTC. Its translation: CAWSVADNEQFF.

Comment on this clone: A much more abundant neighbour one base away suggests this may be a read error. This specimen includes other DNA sequences encoding the same CDR3. The chain couples TRBV30 to TRBJ2-7; 8 bases map to TRBD2. V lost 0 bases and J lost 4; bases outside the gene matches: 8. CDR3 length: 15 residues. CDR1 is GTSNPN, CDR2 SVGIG, per germline (reference sequence). The CDR3 DNA reads TGTGCCTGGAGTGTAGGGGCGGGGGGCCCGTACGAGCAGTACTTC. It codes for CAWSVGAGGPYEQYF.

The chain has TRBV7-9 and TRBJ2-5; tentative D call: TRBD1 (5 bases). Germline V gene data show CDR1 as SEHNR and CDR2 as FQNEAQ (reference sequence). V was cut by 5 bases and J by 2 bases, with 6 bases left in between. The CDR3 extends over 12 amino acids. The CDR3 sequence is CASSDSQETQYF. In DNA form, the CDR3 reads TGTGCCAGCAGCGACAGTCAAGAGACCCAGTACTTC.

The chain has TRBV6-5 and TRBJ2-7, with D possibly matching TRBD2 (6 bases). From germline, CDR1 is MNHEY and CDR2 SVGAGI. V was pared by 0 bases and J by 0 bases, with 9 bases between. The CDR3 is 15 amino acids. In nucleotides, the CDR3 is TGTGCCAGCAGTTACTCTTGGGGGGACTCCTACGAGCAGTACTTC. Translating it yields CASSYSWGDSYEQYF.

The rearrangement links TRBV9 to TRBJ2-1; D is perhaps TRBD1 (6 bases). The CDR3 spans 15 residues. The V and J ends lost 1 base and 0 bases respectively, with 8 bases between them. Looked up from germline, CDR1 is SGDLS and CDR2 is YYNGEE. Here the CDR3 DNA reads TGTGCCAGCAGCGTACAGGGGAGCTCCTACAATGAGCAGTTCTTC. Amino acid sequence: CASSVQGSSYNEQFF.

Concerning this clone itself: Without the conserved terminal phenylalanine or tryptophan, this CDR3 likely stems from a read error. The chain combines TRBV6-1 with TRBJ1-6; no clear D gene. Germline lookup yields CDR1 MNHNS and CDR2 SASEGT. V dropped 6 bases and J dropped 10 bases, with 10 bases sitting between them. The CDR3 spans 12 residues. In nucleotides, the CDR3 is TGTGCCAGCAGATGGGAAAACTCACCCCTCCACCTT. Translation: CASRWENSPLHL.

DNA for the CDR3: TGTGCCAGCAGCTGGGCCTTGGGGGAGGGCCAGCCCCAGCATTTT. Translated: CASSWALGEGQPQHF. V and J are TRBV7-2 and TRBJ1-5; D possibly corresponds to TRBD1 (5 bases). The CDR3 spans 15 residues. Germline CDR1 is SGHTA and CDR2 is FQGNSA. The V end lost 4 bases, the J end lost 7 bases, and 17 bases lay between the germline ends.

J is TRBJ1-5 and V is TRBV7-2; TRBD1 aligns across 9 bases. The CDR3 has 16 residues. Germline values: CDR1 SGHTA, CDR2 FQGNSA. J gave up 7 bases and V 2 bases, and 9 bases lay outside the gene matches. The CDR3 sequence: CASSLSIWTGDQPQHF. DNA for the CDR3: TGTGCCAGCAGCTTATCGATCTGGACAGGGGACCAGCCCCAGCATTTT.

A remark on this clone: A read error may account for a junction end that differs from germline. The chain employs TRBV7-3 and TRBJ2-5, with TRBD1 matching 10 bases. The germline V gene encodes CDR1 SGHTA and CDR2 FQGTGA. This CDR3 is 15 amino acids long. CDR3 DNA sequence: TGTGCCAGCAGCCTAACCGGGACAGGGGAAGAGACCCAGTACTTC. Its translation is CASSLTGTGEETQYF. Looking up the rest from reference TRBV7-3 and TRBJ2-5 gives the full variable domain: GAGVSQTPSNKVTEKGKYVELRCDPISGHTALYWYRQSLGQGPEFLIYFQGTGAADDSGLPNDRFFAVRPEGSVSTLKIQRTERGDSAVYLCASSLTGTGEETQYFGPGTRLLVL.

The chain recombines TRBV21-1 with TRBJ2-1; TRBD2, as called in the table, went unchecked against the DNA. TRBV21-1 is an annotated pseudogene. The CDR3 loop spans 17 amino acids. The chain's CDR3 is CASSPNNAGALYNEQFF. The CDR3 DNA is TGTGCCAGCAGCCCCAATAACGCCGGAGCCTTATACAATGAGCAGTTCTTC.

This clone was counted once. V gene TRBV7-8 combines with J gene TRBJ2-3; no firm D call. Per germline, CDR1 SGHVS and CDR2 FQNEAQ. The CDR3 consists of 14 residues. V lost 2 bases and J lost 0, with 6 bases in between. The CDR3 DNA follows: TGTGCCAGCAGCTTAACCTCCAGCACAGATACGCAGTATTTT. Its protein product is CASSLTSSTDTQYF.

This sequence joins TRBV4-3 and TRBJ2-3; 7 bases align to TRBD1. The CDR3 extends over 17 amino acids. Germline CDR1 LGHNA, CDR2 YSLEER. The V gene end was trimmed by 0 bases and the J gene end by 1 base; junction bases not matched to a gene: 7. The CDR3 nucleotides are TGCGCCAGCAGCCAAGAAGGGGGCCAGCGAGGCACAGATACGCAGTATTTT. Its protein product is CASSQEGGQRGTDTQYF.

The CDR3: CASSQGPTASYEQYF. CDR3 bases: TGCGCCAGCAGCCAAGGACCGACTGCATCCTACGAGCAGTACTTC. This chain joins TRBV4-1 and TRBJ2-7; no definite D call. V was cut by 1 base and J by 1 base, with 11 bases left in between. The CDR3 totals 15 residues. Germline CDR1 is MGHRA and CDR2 is YSYEKL.

The J gene is TRBJ2-2, the V gene TRBV4-3; D perhaps matches TRBD2 (5 bases). In germline, CDR1 is LGHNA, CDR2 YSLEER. The CDR3 is 17 residues long. The V end lost 0 bases, the J end lost 0 bases, and 11 bases lay between the germline ends. The CDR3 DNA reads TGCGCCAGCAGCCAAGATAGAGGGAGATCGAACACCGGGGAGCTGTTTTTT. Protein: CASSQDRGRSNTGELFF.

This clone was observed a few times. The chain uses TRBV28 and TRBJ2-3, with 9 bases that match TRBD2. This CDR3 is built from 15 residues. The V gene end was trimmed by 3 bases and the J gene end by 9 bases; junction bases not matched to a gene: 10. Germline CDR1 and CDR2: MDHEN and SYDVKM. Here the CDR3 reads CASSFRDSGGHTQYF. The CDR3, as DNA: TGTGCCAGCAGTTTTCGCGATAGCGGGGGACACACGCAGTATTTT.

The chain uses TRBV7-6 and TRBJ1-5; D perhaps matches TRBD1 (5 bases). V dropped 0 bases and J dropped 7 bases, with 13 bases sitting between them. The germline V gene encodes CDR1 SGHVS and CDR2 FNYEAQ. The CDR3 totals 15 residues. This chain's CDR3 is CASSLARDGGQPQHF. CDR3 nucleotides: TGTGCCAGCAGCTTAGCTAGGGACGGCGGCCAGCCCCAGCATTTT.

The chain couples TRBV21-1 to TRBJ1-3; TRBD1, the table's D call, lacks a check against the DNA. TRBV21-1 is a known pseudogene. The CDR3 length is 18 residues. The CDR3 DNA follows: TGTGCCAGCAGCAAAAACAGGTCTACAAATGCCTCTGGAAACACCATATATTTT. Its translation: CASSKNRSTNASGNTIYF.

The V call is TRBV4-2, the J call TRBJ1-4; the D is unclear. The CDR3 consists of 16 residues. V was trimmed by 1 base and J by 7 bases, leaving 16 bases between them. CDR1 is LGHNA, CDR2 YNFKEQ, per germline. The CDR3 sequence is CASSQATLVGGEKLFF. The DNA of the CDR3 is TGTGCCAGCAGCCAAGCGACACTCGTAGGAGGTGAAAAACTGTTTTTT.

The V and J genes are TRBV27 and TRBJ2-7; D is ambiguous. V dropped 2 bases and J dropped 4 bases, with 9 bases sitting between them. The CDR3 sequence is 13 residues long. Germline values: CDR1 MNHEY, CDR2 SMNVEV (reference sequence). The CDR3 DNA sequence: TGTGCCAGCAGTTTACGACACCCATACGAGCAGTACTTC. Amino acid sequence: CASSLRHPYEQYF.

The chain is built from TRBV6-1 and TRBJ1-2; D ambiguous. Germline loops: CDR1 MNHNS, CDR2 SASEGT. The CDR3 is 16 residues long. Trimming removed 3 bases from V and 2 bases from J, with 16 bases in between. The chain's CDR3 is CASSDPFSSANYGYTF. The DNA for the CDR3 is TGTGCCAGCAGTGACCCATTTTCATCAGCAAACTATGGCTACACCTTC.

The chain couples TRBV2 to TRBJ1-1; D gene uncertain. With 6 bases removed from V and 4 bases from J, the gap between germline ends came to 15 bases. The CDR3 is made up of 14 amino acids. Germline CDR1 reads SNHLY; CDR2 reads FYNNEI. Written as DNA, the CDR3 is TGTGCCAGCAGCGCCGCGTATTCGGGCACTGAAGCTTTCTTT. Amino acids: CASSAAYSGTEAFF.